The entry below describes one T cell receptor beta chain. Its antigen remains unidentified. TCRdb's table, derived via immunoSEQ multiplex PCR, lists solely in-frame clones and lacks some. The repertoire has 15,000 to 20,000 clones, approximately 80% of them found once; the top ten carry over 20%. The data originate from a study of OX40 agonist ivuxolimab in advanced cancers. The ends were cut back, 7 bases at V and 2 bases at J, with 13 bases in the middle. Germline V gene data show CDR1 as SGDLS and CDR2 as YYNGEE. This CDR3 has 13 amino acids. Notes on the study in general: Expansion of clones was among the lowest in partial responders at 0.1-3.0 mg/kg.

The genes are TRBV9 and TRBJ2-7; D remains unclear. The receptor comes from an adult with an advanced solid tumor such as melanoma, head and neck, liver or kidney cancer. The sample in question was CD4+ or CD8+ T cells sorted from blood, obtained in a trial of the OX40 agonist ivuxolimab. In DNA, the CDR3 is TGTGCCAGCGGCCCGATGCAAACCTACGAGCAGTACTTC. Its translation: CASGPMQTYEQYF.